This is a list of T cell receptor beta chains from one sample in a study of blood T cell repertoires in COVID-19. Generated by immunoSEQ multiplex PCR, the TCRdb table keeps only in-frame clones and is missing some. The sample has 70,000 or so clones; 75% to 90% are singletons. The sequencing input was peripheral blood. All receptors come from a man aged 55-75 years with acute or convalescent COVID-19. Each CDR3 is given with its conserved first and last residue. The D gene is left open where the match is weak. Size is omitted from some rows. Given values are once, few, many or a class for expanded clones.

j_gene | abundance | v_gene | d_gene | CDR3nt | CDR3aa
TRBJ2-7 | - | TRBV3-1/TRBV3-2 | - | TGTGCCAGCAGCCAAGAAGTGGCCTCCTACGAGCAGTACTTC | CASSQEVASYEQYF
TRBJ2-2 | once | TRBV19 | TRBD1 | TGTGCCAGTAGTCTGACAGGGCGGATCGGGGAGCTGTTTTTT | CASSLTGRIGELFF
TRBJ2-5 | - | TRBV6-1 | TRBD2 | TGTGCCAGCAGTGAAGTGGCGGGAGCGTACCAAGAGACCCAGTACTTC | CASSEVAGAYQETQYF
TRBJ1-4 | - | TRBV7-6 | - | TGTGCCAGCAGCTTAGGTGTGGGGGGGTCTAATGAAAAACTGTTTTTT | CASSLGVGGSNEKLFF
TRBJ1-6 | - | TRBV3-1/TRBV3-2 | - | TGTGCCAGCAGCCAAGTAGCGGGAGTGAATTCACCCCTCCACTTT | CASSQVAGVNSPLHF
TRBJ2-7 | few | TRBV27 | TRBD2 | TGTGCCAGCAGTTCTTGGGACCTTCAAGCGGGAGGCTCCTACGAGCAGTACTTC | CASSSWDLQAGGSYEQYF
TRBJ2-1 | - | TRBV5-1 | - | TGCGCCAGCCAAGAATCCACGAGCTCCTACAATGAGCAGTTCTTC | CASQESTSSYNEQFF
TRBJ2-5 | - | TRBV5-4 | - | TGTGCCAGCAGCTTGGGGACAGAAGAGACCCAGTACTTC | CASSLGTEETQYF
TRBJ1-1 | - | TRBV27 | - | TGTGCCAGCAATAGAGGACATAACACTGAAGCTTTCTTT | CASNRGHNTEAFF
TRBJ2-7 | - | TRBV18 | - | TGTGCCAGCTCACCAGCACCGCCGGACGAGCAGTACTTC | CASSPAPPDEQYF
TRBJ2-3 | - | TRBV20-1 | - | TGCAGTGCTTCGGGGGTTGATACGCAGTATTTT | CSASGVDTQYF
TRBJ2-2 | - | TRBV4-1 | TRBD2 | TGCGCCAGCAGCCCCCCGGGACTAGCGAACACCGGGGAGCTGTTTTTT | CASSPPGLANTGELFF
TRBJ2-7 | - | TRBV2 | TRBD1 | TGTGCCAGCAGTGAAGGGACAGGGTACGAGCAGTACTTC | CASSEGTGYEQYF
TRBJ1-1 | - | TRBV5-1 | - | TGCGCCAGCGGCAGGCAGGGCGGGAACACTGAAGCTTTCTTT | CASGRQGGNTEAFF
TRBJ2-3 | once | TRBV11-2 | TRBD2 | TGTGCCAGCAGCTTAAATGCTGGAGCGGGGGCCACAGATACGCAGTATTTT | CASSLNAGAGATDTQYF
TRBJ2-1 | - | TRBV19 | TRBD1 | TGTGCCAGTAGTATATTACAGGGGGCGCAGGGTGAGCAGTTCTTC | CASSILQGAQGEQFF